This T cell receptor beta chain came from a study of cytomegalovirus exposure and HLA in healthy donors. Study-wide results and caveats: In vitro assays verified that three CMV-associated chains recognized CMV antigens specifically.

Turning to this clone: Its target is not known.

CDR3 size: 15 residues. Germline CDR1 and CDR2: SNHLY and FYNNEI. With 8 bases clipped from V and 4 bases from J, the junction kept 11 bases outside the gene matches. PCR amplification relied on 60 Vbeta primers (plus 13 Jbeta primers). The protocol was immunoSEQ multiplex PCR, while the TCRdb copy is restricted to in-frame clones and leaves out a portion. The table includes over 100,000 clones, roughly 70% detected once. Donors sampled were nominally healthy, though unrecorded immune exposures were likely. The sequenced material came from PBMCs. The clonotype comes from an older woman in good health and CMV-seropositive. The V call is TRBV2, the J call TRBJ1-2; TRBD1 matches 9 bases. The CDR3 reads CASWIGQGPRYGYTF. CDR3 nucleotides: TGTGCCAGCTGGATTGGACAGGGGCCTCGCTATGGCTACACCTTC.